The 26 T cell receptor beta chains below were found in one sample sequenced in a study of blood T cell repertoires in COVID-19. The assay was immunoSEQ multiplex PCR, and TCRdb's table has in-frame clones only and misses some. The table has 370,000 or so clones, around 87% seen once; the top ten hold 1% to 1.5%. The sample was PBMCs or T cells enriched from blood (not recorded which). These receptors were obtained from a young man who had recovered from COVID-19.

This chain connects TRBV5-1 to TRBJ2-5, with TRBD2 matching 12 bases. CDR3 length equals 15 residues. V trimming: 3 bases; J trimming: 7 bases; junction bases outside the gene matches: 7. CDR1 is SGHRS, CDR2 YFSETQ, per germline. The CDR3 loop reads CASSSTSGGPRTQYF. DNA of the CDR3: TGCGCCAGCAGCTCGACTAGCGGGGGCCCTCGGACCCAGTACTTC.

The rearrangement links TRBV7-9 to TRBJ1-2; 7 bases fit TRBD1. Unmatched junction bases numbered 0, after V lost 0 bases and J lost 2 bases. This CDR3 has 14 amino acids. Germline CDR1 and CDR2: SEHNR and FQNEAQ (reference sequence). The CDR3 sequence is CASSLATGNYGYTF. The CDR3 region has the DNA TGTGCCAGCAGCTTAGCGACAGGGAACTATGGCTACACCTTC.

The chain joins TRBV28 to TRBJ1-1; D gene uncertain. V was cut by 4 bases and J by 0 bases, with 9 bases left in between. The V gene's germline CDR1 is MDHEN and CDR2 SYDVKM. This CDR3 is 14 amino acids long. CDR3 loop: CASSSPTVNTEAFF. As DNA, the CDR3 is TGTGCCAGCAGTTCGCCCACAGTGAACACTGAAGCTTTCTTT.

The rearrangement joins TRBV9 to TRBJ1-5, with a possible D match to TRBD1 (6 bases). V lost 0 bases to trimming and J lost 10 bases, with 14 bases between them. Germline lookup yields CDR1 SGDLS and CDR2 YYNGEE. This CDR3 contains 14 residues. CDR3 amino acids: CASSVAGGGGPQHF. The CDR3 nucleotides read TGTGCCAGCAGCGTAGCGGGAGGGGGTGGTCCCCAGCATTTT. Complete variable domain (other parts from reference TRBV9 and TRBJ1-5): DSGVTQTPKHLITATGQRVTLRCSPRSGDLSVYWYQQSLDQGLQFLIQYYNGEERAKGNILERFSAQQFPDLHSELNLSSLELGDSALYFCASSVAGGGGPQHFGDGTRLSIL.

The J gene is TRBJ1-1, the V gene TRBV19, with 7 positions matching TRBD1. CDR1 LNHDA and CDR2 SQIVND come from the germline V gene (reference sequence). The CDR3 covers 13 residues. The V gene end was trimmed by 4 bases and the J gene end by 4 bases; junction bases not matched to a gene: 3. DNA of the CDR3: TGTGCCAGTAGTACCTCAGGGGGCACTGAAGCTTTCTTT. Translation: CASSTSGGTEAFF.

The chain uses TRBV28 and TRBJ2-7; possible D gene TRBD1, 5 bases. There are 11 residues in the CDR3. Germline CDR1 reads MDHEN; CDR2 reads SYDVKM. Trimming removed 9 bases from V and 3 bases from J, with 9 bases in between. In nucleotides, the CDR3 is TGTGCCAGTGGACACTACTACGAGCAGTACTTC. It codes for CASGHYYEQYF.

This clone was counted once. Additional DNA sequences in this sample encode the identical CDR3. The rearrangement joins TRBV19 to TRBJ1-1; 8 nucleotides match TRBD1. CDR1 and CDR2 (germline): LNHDA, SQIVND (reference sequence). The CDR3 is made up of 13 amino acids. Unmatched junction bases numbered 2, after V lost 3 bases and J lost 5 bases. CDR3 sequence: CASSITGGTEAFF. Here the CDR3 DNA reads TGTGCCAGTAGTATTACAGGGGGTACTGAAGCTTTCTTT.

The CDR3 DNA reads TGTGCCTGGGGGGGATCAGGGGGCGGCGAGCAGTACTTC. Protein: CAWGGSGGGEQYF. V usage is TRBV30 and J usage is TRBJ2-7, with 8 positions matching TRBD1. Trimming removed 5 bases from V and 6 bases from J; junction bases left unmatched: 9. Germline V gene sequence: CDR1 GTSNPN, CDR2 SVGIG (reference sequence). The CDR3 extends over 13 amino acids.

The rearrangement uses TRBV12-3 or TRBV12-4 and TRBJ2-1; D not certain. This CDR3 contains 11 residues. Trimming shortened V by 3 bases and J by 7 bases, and 4 bases separated the two germline ends. CDR3 sequence reads: CASSFPNEQFF. Here the CDR3 DNA reads TGTGCCAGCAGTTTTCCGAATGAGCAGTTCTTC.

The V call is TRBV30, the J call TRBJ2-2; D is undetermined. With 2 bases removed from V and 8 bases from J, the gap between germline ends came to 9 bases. Germline CDR1 is GTSNPN and CDR2 is SVGIG (reference sequence). CDR3 size: 12 residues. The CDR3 loop is CAWSSDGGELFF. In DNA, the CDR3 is TGTGCCTGGAGTAGCGACGGGGGGGAGCTGTTTTTT. The variable domain in full, completed from reference TRBV30 and TRBJ2-2, reads SQTIHQWPATLVQPVGSPLSLECTVEGTSNPNLYWYRQAAGRGLQLLFYSVGIGQISSEVPQNLSASRPQDRQFILSSKKLLLSDSGFYLCAWSSDGGELFFGEGSRLTVL.

The chain recombines TRBV9 with TRBJ1-1; D may be TRBD1 (5 bases). The CDR3 extends over 17 amino acids. Germline-derived CDR1 and CDR2 are SGDLS and YYNGEE. Between the trimmed V and J ends, which lost 0 bases and 1 base, there was a span of 16 bases. The CDR3 sequence is CASSVGRGSGGNTEAFF. The CDR3 nucleotides are TGTGCCAGCAGCGTAGGCCGGGGGTCGGGCGGGAACACTGAAGCTTTCTTT. The whole variable domain, remainder taken from reference TRBV9 and TRBJ1-1, is DSGVTQTPKHLITATGQRVTLRCSPRSGDLSVYWYQQSLDQGLQFLIQYYNGEERAKGNILERFSAQQFPDLHSELNLSSLELGDSALYFCASSVGRGSGGNTEAFFGQGTRLTVV.

The chain links TRBV30 to TRBJ2-7, with TRBD1 matching over 8 bases. This CDR3 has 14 amino acids. The trim removed 7 bases at V and 4 bases at J, leaving 12 bases unmatched. Germline loops: CDR1 GTSNPN, CDR2 SVGIG (reference sequence). CDR3 nucleotides: TGTGCCTTTCTGTCAGGACAGGGAATATACGAGCAGTACTTC. It translates to CAFLSGQGIYEQYF.

Written as DNA, the CDR3 is TGTGCCAGCAGCCACACGGGACAGAGGGCTGAAAAACTGTTTTTT. It yields the protein CASSHTGQRAEKLFF. The rearrangement joins TRBV7-9 to TRBJ1-4, with 7 bases identical to TRBD1. Germline values: CDR1 SEHNR, CDR2 FQNEAQ (reference sequence). Trimming at V came to 5 bases and at J to 7 bases, leaving 10 bases not matched to a gene. This CDR3 spans 15 amino acids.

The chain uses TRBV28 and TRBJ1-5; 7 bases agree with TRBD1. This CDR3 has 13 amino acids. Germline values: CDR1 MDHEN, CDR2 SYDVKM. Trimming took 5 bases from V and 6 from J; bases not matched to a gene: 4. Here the CDR3 DNA reads TGTGCCAGCAGTCCGGGACAGCTTCAGCCCCAGCATTTT. Translation gives CASSPGQLQPQHF.

This chain connects TRBV4-2 to TRBJ1-2, with TRBD1 identical over 7 bases. This CDR3 has 18 amino acids. Germline V gene sequence: CDR1 LGHNA, CDR2 YNFKEQ. V was pared by 1 base and J by 5 bases, with 16 bases of the junction left unmatched. DNA for the CDR3: TGTGCCAGCAGCCAAGTAATAGGCGGGACAGCGACGCATTATGGCTACACCTTC. Protein product: CASSQVIGGTATHYGYTF.

This clone turned up a few times. V usage is TRBV9 and J usage is TRBJ1-1; 7 positions agree with TRBD1. Germline lookup yields CDR1 SGDLS and CDR2 YYNGEE. Trimming at V came to 3 bases and at J to 3 bases, leaving 11 bases not matched to a gene. The CDR3 has 16 amino acids. CDR3 nucleotides: TGTGCCAGCAGCGAATTCGACAGGGTGGACTACACTGAAGCTTTCTTT. Translating gives CASSEFDRVDYTEAFF.

This chain joins TRBV6-5 and TRBJ1-3, with a tentative D call TRBD1 (6 bases). The V and J ends lost 7 bases and 2 bases respectively, with 15 bases between them. CDR1 is MNHEY and CDR2 is SVGAGI in the germline V gene. The CDR3 loop spans 15 amino acids. The CDR3 sequence is CASIGRGTTGNTIYF. CDR3 bases: TGTGCCAGCATTGGCAGGGGCACTACTGGAAACACCATATATTTT.

The CDR3 sequence is CASSPDREAFF. CDR3 nucleotide sequence: TGTGCCAGCAGCCCCGACAGGGAAGCTTTCTTT. V gene TRBV21-1 combines with J gene TRBJ1-1; TRBD1 is the table's D call, not checked against the DNA. TRBV21-1 is a documented pseudogene. The CDR3 is 11 amino acids.

V usage is TRBV10-2 and J usage is TRBJ2-4; TRBD1 agrees at 7 bases. CDR1 is WSHSY and CDR2 is SAAADI in the germline V gene. This CDR3 has 16 amino acids. V dropped 6 bases and J dropped 4; count of bases not matched to a gene: 12. The CDR3 spells CASRGLGQAWKNIQYF. CDR3 coding DNA: TGCGCCAGCAGAGGGCTCGGACAGGCTTGGAAAAACATTCAGTACTTC.

The chain recombines TRBV25-1 with TRBJ1-6, with D perhaps TRBD1 (6 bases). The CDR3 runs 11 residues. Per the germline V gene, CDR1 is MGHDK and CDR2 is SYGVNS. Trimming took 11 bases from V and 10 from J, leaving 12 bases between them. CDR3 sequence (DNA): TGTGCCTCTCCAGGGGCCTCACCCCTCCACTTT. This sequence encodes CASPGASPLHF. The full variable domain, rest sourced from reference TRBV25-1 and TRBJ1-6, is EADIYQTPRYLVIGTGKKITLECSQTMGHDKMYWYQQDPGMELHLIHYSYGVNSTEKGDLSSESTVSRIRTEHFPLTLESARPSHTSQYLCASPGASPLHFGNGTRLTVT.

This chain links TRBV12-3 or TRBV12-4 with TRBJ1-5, with no clear D. The CDR3 is 13 amino acids. V was cut by 6 bases and J by 15 bases, with 21 bases left in between. The CDR3 region has the DNA TGTGCCAGCAGCCCCTCGGCTAGCGCGACCCCGCATTTT. Translated: CASSPSASATPHF.

The chain links TRBV29-1 to TRBJ2-1; 9 nucleotides agree with TRBD2. V was pared by 1 base and J by 0 bases, with 4 bases of the junction left unmatched. The germline gives CDR1 SQVTM, CDR2 ANQGSEA. CDR3 length: 16 residues. The DNA for the CDR3 is TGCAGCGTTGAAGGCAGCGGGGGGTTCTCCTACAATGAGCAGTTCTTC. Translation: CSVEGSGGFSYNEQFF.

This rearrangement joins TRBV10-3 to TRBJ1-2; 9 nucleotides line up with TRBD1. The germline CDR1 and CDR2 sequences are ENHRY and SYGVKD. The CDR3 has 16 residues. The junction had 11 bases not matched to a gene; V was cut back by 6 bases and J by 3 bases. CDR3 nucleotides: TGTGCCATCAGCGATAGGGACAGGGATCCCTACTATGGCTACACCTTC. This sequence encodes CAISDRDRDPYYGYTF.

J is TRBJ1-4 and V is TRBV9; D call uncertain. The CDR3 is 14 residues long. V lost 2 bases to trimming and J lost 4 bases, with 9 bases between them. Germline CDR1 is SGDLS and CDR2 is YYNGEE. Written as DNA, the CDR3 is TGTGCCAGCAGCGTTCGTCCTATTAATGAAAAACTGTTTTTT. This translates into CASSVRPINEKLFF.

The V call is TRBV12-5, the J call TRBJ1-5; a weak D match, TRBD1 (5 bases). The CDR3 loop spans 14 amino acids. Trimming took off 7 bases at V and 2 bases at J, with 12 bases between the two ends. The germline V gene encodes CDR1 LGHNT and CDR2 FRNRAP. CDR3 nucleotides: TGTGCTAGTGCCCTGGGGGGGGGCAATCAGCCCCAGCATTTT. Protein: CASALGGGNQPQHF.

The chain recombines TRBV14 with TRBJ2-1; weak D call: TRBD1 (6 bases). V lost 5 bases to trimming and J lost 3 bases, with 14 bases between them. CDR3 size: 15 residues. CDR1 is SGHDN, CDR2 FVKESK, per germline. The CDR3: CASSAQGINYNEQFF. In DNA, the CDR3 is TGTGCCAGCAGCGCACAGGGAATTAACTACAATGAGCAGTTCTTC.